This TCR beta chain appears in the sequencing data of a study of T-cell memory formation after mild COVID-19. The overall study: Each donor largely had its own TCR clusters.

In this sample, this clonotype turned up a few times. The antigen remains undetermined. General observations from the study: CM and EM subsets held most contracting CD4+ clones; EMRA held CD8+ ones. Day 15 to 85 contracting clones showed balanced CD4/CD8; day 15 to 37 expanders favored CD4+.

Via MiXCR, TCRdb re-called the 5' RACE reads, giving one row per CDR3 protein. The sample carries fewer than 450,000 distinct CDR3 sequences, about 24% recorded once. The CDR3 spans 13 residues. From germline, CDR1 is MNHEY and CDR2 SMNVEV (reference sequence). The ends were cut back, 3 bases at V and 3 bases at J, with 8 bases in the middle. Sequencing was carried out using PBMCs or a T cell subset sorted from them (not recorded which). The chain carries TRBV27 and TRBJ1-2; the D is unclear. The TCR originated in an adult woman who had mild COVID-19 (a few samples of this study predate the infection). Cell type and time point are not known. The CDR3 nucleotides read TGTGCCAGCAGTTTTGCAAACGACTATGGCTACACCTTC. It translates to CASSFANDYGYTF.